A selection of T cell receptor beta chains follows, all from one sample in a study of early T cells in non-severe SARS-CoV-2 infection. TCRdb itself ran the 5' RACE reads through MiXCR, one entry per CDR3 protein. The sample records about 60,000 distinct CDR3 sequences, about 9.8% being singletons. The material sequenced was whole blood. These receptors were taken from an adult who was a healthcare worker with PCR-confirmed SARS-CoV-2 infection or an uninfected control (not recorded which). Both conserved end residues are part of each CDR3. The D gene is left open where the match is weak. The size of a clone is reported for some rows only, either as once, few or many, or as a class for expanded clones.

j_call | clone_size | v_call | d_call | cdr3_nt | cdr3_aa
TRBJ2-1 | many | TRBV27 | TRBD2 | TGTGCCAGCAGCGTCCTAGCGGGAGTAAGCAATGAGCAGTTCTTC | CASSVLAGVSNEQFF
TRBJ2-5 | few | TRBV4-1 | TRBD1 | TGCGCCAGCAGCCAAGGGACAGGGGGTCTGAGTGCCCAGTACTTC | CASSQGTGGLSAQYF
TRBJ1-5 | once | TRBV7-2 | . | TGTGCCACCAGCTCAACAGCGATGACAGGACCCAATCAGCCCCAGCATTTT | CATSSTAMTGPNQPQHF
TRBJ2-5 | few | TRBV12-3/TRBV12-4 | . | TGTGCCAGCAGTTTCGGCCACCAAGAGACCCAGTACTTC | CASSFGHQETQYF
TRBJ2-3 | many | TRBV29-1 | . | TGCAGCGTTGACAGTTTCAGGCAGGACACAGATACGCAGTATTTT | CSVDSFRQDTDTQYF
TRBJ2-7 | many | TRBV28 | . | TGTGCCAGCGTTCACCGGGACCCAGGGTCCTACGAGCAGTACTTC | CASVHRDPGSYEQYF
TRBJ2-3 | many | TRBV29-1 | . | TGCAGCGTTGTAGGCGGGATCACAGATACGCAGTATTTT | CSVVGGITDTQYF
TRBJ2-2 | . | TRBV28 | TRBD2 | TGTGCCAGCAGCCTAGCGGGAGTTGCCACCGGGGAGCTGTTTTTT | CASSLAGVATGELFF
TRBJ2-7 | . | TRBV5-1 | TRBD1 | TGCGCCAGCAGCTTGGCACCTACAGGGGACTACGAGCAGTACTTC | CASSLAPTGDYEQYF
TRBJ2-7 | few | TRBV5-6 | . | TGTGCCAGCACCAGAGACAGGACCCACGAGCAGTACTTC | CASTRDRTHEQYF
TRBJ1-1 | many | TRBV13 | TRBD1 | TGTGCCAGCAGCTTGAGACAGGGGGCCAACACTGAAGCTTTCTTT | CASSLRQGANTEAFF
TRBJ2-1 | few | TRBV9 | . | TGTGCCAGCAGCGTTCAGAGTAGGCAAGGCGATGAGCAGTTCTTC | CASSVQSRQGDEQFF
TRBJ2-3 | few | TRBV12-3/TRBV12-4 | TRBD2 | TGTGCCAGCAGTTTCCGGTCCATGGCGGGAGCTGGGGGGTACACAGATACGCAGTATTTT | CASSFRSMAGAGGYTDTQYF
TRBJ2-5 | many | TRBV5-6 | . | TGTGCCAGCAGCTTGAACCCCCCTCAAGAGACCCAGTACTTC | CASSLNPPQETQYF
TRBJ1-1 | few | TRBV29-1 | TRBD1 | TGCAGCGTCAGACAGGGGGCACCCACTGAAGCTTTCTTT | CSVRQGAPTEAFF
TRBJ2-7 | few | TRBV6-5 | TRBD1 | TGTGCCAGCAGCCAGGACAGGGATCAGTACGAGCAGTACTTC | CASSQDRDQYEQYF
TRBJ2-7 | . | TRBV12-3/TRBV12-4 | TRBD2 | TGTGCCAGCAGCCCCGGGACTAGCTCCTACGAGCAGTACTTC | CASSPGTSSYEQYF
TRBJ1-3 | once | TRBV25-1 | . | TGTGCCAGCAGTGTTATCTCTGGAAACACCATATATTTT | CASSVISGNTIYF
TRBJ2-1 | few | TRBV12-5 | TRBD2 | TGTGCTAGTGGTTTGGTATTAACAGCTAGCGGGAGTTACAATGAGCAGTTCTTC | CASGLVLTASGSYNEQFF
TRBJ2-1 | few | TRBV29-1 | . | TGCAGCGTTGGGTACAATGAGCAGTTCTTC | CSVGYNEQFF
TRBJ1-1 | many | TRBV6-2/TRBV6-3 | . | TGTGCCAGCAGTTCGCCCTACCGGGACCACAGAGGGACTGAAGCTTTCTTT | CASSSPYRDHRGTEAFF
TRBJ2-5 | many | TRBV12-3/TRBV12-4 | . | TGTGCCAGCAGTTTACAGATACAAGAGACCCAGTACTTC | CASSLQIQETQYF
TRBJ2-1 | many | TRBV6-6 | TRBD2 | TGTGCCAGCAGCCCCACTAAGGGCTTCGCGGGAGAGGTAGATGAGCAGTTCTTC | CASSPTKGFAGEVDEQFF
TRBJ2-1 | . | TRBV7-3 | TRBD2 | TGTGCCAGCAGCTCGCCGGGACTAGCGGGGAATGAGCAGTTCTTC | CASSSPGLAGNEQFF
TRBJ2-3 | . | TRBV3-1 | . | TGTGCCAGCAGCCAAGATTGGGGGGACTTTTCGGCAGATACGCAGTATTTT | CASSQDWGDFSADTQYF
TRBJ1-1 | . | TRBV9 | . | TGTGCCAGCAGCGTAGCTGGAATGGGGAACACTGAAGCTTTCTTT | CASSVAGMGNTEAFF
TRBJ1-5 | many | TRBV27 | . | TGTGCCAGCAGTTTGAAGGGCAGCAATCAGCCCCAGCATTTT | CASSLKGSNQPQHF
TRBJ2-2 | few | TRBV5-1 | . | TGCGCCAGCAGCTTGAGCAGTGGACCGAACACCGGGGAGCTGTTTTTT | CASSLSSGPNTGELFF
TRBJ2-2 | many | TRBV30 | . | TGTGCCTGGAACCTGGCCGGGGAGCTGTTTTTT | CAWNLAGELFF
TRBJ2-3 | . | TRBV29-1 | . | TGCAGCGCAGAACGTTTGTATACGCAGTATTTT | CSAERLYTQYF
TRBJ2-3 | many | TRBV7-9 | . | TGTGCCAGCAGCTTCCCAGGGGCCGGCACAGATACGCAGTATTTT | CASSFPGAGTDTQYF
TRBJ2-2 | many | TRBV12-3/TRBV12-4 | . | TGTGCCAGCAGTCCCTCGTGGGGGACCGGGGAGCTGTTTTTT | CASSPSWGTGELFF
TRBJ2-7 | . | TRBV7-2 | . | TGTGCCAGCAGCTTAGGACCTAGCATTACCTACGAGCAGTACTTC | CASSLGPSITYEQYF
TRBJ2-2 | . | TRBV7-9 | . | TGTGCCTGCAGCTTAGTATCCGGGGAGCTGTTTTTT | CACSLVSGELFF
TRBJ2-2 | many | TRBV12-3/TRBV12-4 | . | TGTGCCAGCAGTTTACAAATAGGCACCGGGGAGCTGTTTTTT | CASSLQIGTGELFF
TRBJ2-5 | few | TRBV2 | TRBD1 | TGTGCCAGCAGTGGGGGACAGGCGGAGACCCAGTACTTC | CASSGGQAETQYF
TRBJ2-7 | many | TRBV28 | TRBD1 | TGTGCCAGCAGTTTAAGTAACAGGGGGTACGAGCAGTACTTC | CASSLSNRGYEQYF
TRBJ2-1 | few | TRBV6-6 | . | TGTGCCAGCACTAGGGTCGGCTCCTACAATGAGCAGTTCTTC | CASTRVGSYNEQFF
TRBJ2-5 | . | TRBV5-4 | . | TGTGCCAGCAGCTCTGAAAGGGGTGAAGAGACCCAGTACTTC | CASSSERGEETQYF
TRBJ2-1 | once | TRBV28 | . | TGTGCCAGCCACTTTAGAGCCACAGGGAAGCAGTTCTTC | CASHFRATGKQFF
TRBJ2-2 | . | TRBV5-6 | TRBD1 | TGTGCCAGCAGCCGTGACAGGGGCGGCACCGGGGAGCTGTTTTTT | CASSRDRGGTGELFF
TRBJ2-2 | many | TRBV7-6 | TRBD2 | TGTGCCAGCAGCTTCCTACTAGCGGGAGATACCGGGGAGCTGTTTTTT | CASSFLLAGDTGELFF
TRBJ1-3 | . | TRBV12-3/TRBV12-4 | . | TGTGCCAGCAGTCAGCGGACAGAGAACCGAAACACCATATATTTT | CASSQRTENRNTIYF
TRBJ1-1 | few | TRBV29-1 | TRBD1 | TGCAGCGCCACGGGACAGCTCATGAACACTGAAGCTTTCTTT | CSATGQLMNTEAFF